These T cell receptor beta chains were read from a single sample in a study of blood T cell repertoires in COVID-19. Generated by immunoSEQ multiplex PCR, the TCRdb table keeps only in-frame clones and is missing some. The sample holds about 81,000 clones, roughly 84% seen once. Specimen: peripheral blood. The source is a woman aged 70-85 years with acute or convalescent COVID-19. Each CDR3 is given with its conserved first and last residue.

j_call v_call cdr3_aa
TRBJ1-5 TRBV6-4 CASSEAADQPQHF
TRBJ2-3 TRBV7-6 CASSPRLAGGLIDTQYF
TRBJ1-2 TRBV19 CASSGRTGANYGYTF
TRBJ1-2 TRBV2 CASTPGGGYGYTF
TRBJ1-3 TRBV14 CASSQDTGGFSGNTIYF
TRBJ2-1 TRBV7-2 CASSSLGREGRSYNEQFF
TRBJ1-1 TRBV7-2 CASSLAREKAFF
TRBJ2-2 TRBV5-1 CASSLSGTGVYFAGELFF
TRBJ2-1 TRBV14 CASSQGREEREVAYNEQFF
TRBJ2-5 TRBV19 CASRQAGETQYF
TRBJ1-4 TRBV18 CASMPGVTNEKLFF
TRBJ1-1 TRBV5-1 CASSYSVPTEAFF
TRBJ2-3 TRBV6-5 CASRNTRDTQYF
TRBJ2-4 TRBV3-1/TRBV3-2 CASSRGGTSALNIQYF
TRBJ2-1 TRBV29-1 CSVPGTGQFF
TRBJ1-6 TRBV28 CASSFRDRNNSPLHF
TRBJ1-1 TRBV6-5 CASSYPGGMNTEAFF
TRBJ2-2 TRBV7-2 CASSVQGKGELFF
TRBJ2-1 TRBV18 CASSPNEGREQFF
TRBJ2-3 TRBV29-1 CSVDHEASLTDTQYF
TRBJ2-2 TRBV19 CASKIGAGDTGELFF
TRBJ1-1 TRBV15 CATSRFGSEAFF
TRBJ2-2 TRBV5-1 CASSPFLAGNTGELFF
TRBJ1-1 TRBV12-3/TRBV12-4 CASSTGHKAFF
TRBJ2-1 TRBV19 CASSKAGVGTNEQFF
TRBJ1-5 TRBV18 CASSQGGEWQPQHF
TRBJ1-6 TRBV6-6 CASSYSGATYNSPLHF
TRBJ1-6 TRBV7-9 CASSLGQGRSPLHF
TRBJ1-1 TRBV9 CASSVRGRTEAFF
TRBJ1-1 TRBV7-9 CASSSLPTDSMNTEAFF
TRBJ2-1 TRBV10-3 CAIRGPGTTNEQFF
TRBJ1-1 TRBV11-3 CASSSGVGYGTEAFF
TRBJ1-5 TRBV5-5 CASSLGVGQGSGLLQPQHF
TRBJ1-1 TRBV11-2 CASGLQGRDTEAFF
TRBJ1-1 TRBV14 CASRPRTGGNTEAFF
TRBJ2-1 TRBV6-4 CASSDGGTSGHNEQFF
TRBJ2-5 TRBV15 CATSRDGGDRIKKETQYF
TRBJ1-5 TRBV14 CASRHGHKRGVSQPQHF
TRBJ2-1 TRBV6-5 CASSYSGGGAGEQFF
TRBJ1-1 TRBV9 CASSWQGADTEAFF
TRBJ1-2 TRBV25-1 CASSELGPQGAGYTF